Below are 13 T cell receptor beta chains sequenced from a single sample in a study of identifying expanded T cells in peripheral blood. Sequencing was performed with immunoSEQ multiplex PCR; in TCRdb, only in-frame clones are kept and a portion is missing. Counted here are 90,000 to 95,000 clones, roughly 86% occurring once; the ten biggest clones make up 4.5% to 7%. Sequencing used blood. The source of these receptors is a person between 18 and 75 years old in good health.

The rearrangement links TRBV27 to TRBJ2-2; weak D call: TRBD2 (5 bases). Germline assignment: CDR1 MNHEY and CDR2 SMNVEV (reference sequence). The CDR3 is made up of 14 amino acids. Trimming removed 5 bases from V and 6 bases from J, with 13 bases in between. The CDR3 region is CASSPLTAAGELFF. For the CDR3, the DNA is TGTGCCAGCAGTCCTTTAACAGCGGCCGGGGAGCTGTTTTTT.

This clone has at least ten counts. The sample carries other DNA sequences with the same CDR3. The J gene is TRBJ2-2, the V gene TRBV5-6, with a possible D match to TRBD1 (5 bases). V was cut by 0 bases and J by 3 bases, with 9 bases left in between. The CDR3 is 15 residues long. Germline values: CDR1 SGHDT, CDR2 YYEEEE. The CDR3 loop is CASSLVQGDTGELFF. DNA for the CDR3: TGTGCCAGCAGCTTGGTTCAGGGTGACACCGGGGAGCTGTTTTTT.

The CDR3, as DNA: TGTGCCAGCAGCAGACGAAACAGAAATGAGCAGTTCTTC. Its protein product is CASSRRNRNEQFF. The J gene is TRBJ2-1, the V gene TRBV21-1; TRBD1 is the table's D call and was not checked against the DNA. TRBV21-1 is assigned pseudogene status. The CDR3 consists of 13 residues.

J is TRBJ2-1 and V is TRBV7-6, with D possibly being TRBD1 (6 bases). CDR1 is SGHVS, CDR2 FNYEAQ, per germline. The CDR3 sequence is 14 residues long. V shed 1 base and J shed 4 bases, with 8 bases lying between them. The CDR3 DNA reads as TGTGCCAGCAGCTTAGGACAGGCTTACAATGAGCAGTTCTTC. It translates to CASSLGQAYNEQFF.

CDR3 in amino acids: CASSRNQETQYF. In nucleotides, the CDR3 is TGTGCCAGCAGCCGAAACCAAGAGACCCAGTACTTC. The J gene is TRBJ2-5, the V gene TRBV11-2, with D unclear. Germline V CDR1 and CDR2: SGHAT, FQNNGV. V dropped 5 bases and J dropped 0 bases, with 4 bases sitting between them. CDR3 size: 12 residues.

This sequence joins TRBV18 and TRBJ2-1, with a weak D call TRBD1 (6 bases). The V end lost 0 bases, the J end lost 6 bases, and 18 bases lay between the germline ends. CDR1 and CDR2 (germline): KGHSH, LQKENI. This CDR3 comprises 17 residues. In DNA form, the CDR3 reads TGTGCCAGCTCACCACCTCTATTAACAGGGTATGGCAATGAGCAGTTCTTC. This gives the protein CASSPPLLTGYGNEQFF.

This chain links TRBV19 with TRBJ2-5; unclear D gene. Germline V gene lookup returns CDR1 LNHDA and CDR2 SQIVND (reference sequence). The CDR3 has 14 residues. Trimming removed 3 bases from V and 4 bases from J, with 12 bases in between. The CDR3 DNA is TGTGCCAGTAGTATTTCAAGCGTCGCAGAGACCCAGTACTTC. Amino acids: CASSISSVAETQYF.

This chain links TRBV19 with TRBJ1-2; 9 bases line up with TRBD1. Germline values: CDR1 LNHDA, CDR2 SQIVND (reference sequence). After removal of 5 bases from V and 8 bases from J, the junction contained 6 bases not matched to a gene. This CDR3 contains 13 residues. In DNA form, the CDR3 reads TGTGCCAGTAGTCGGACAGGGGTTGGGGGCTACACCTTC. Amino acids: CASSRTGVGGYTF.

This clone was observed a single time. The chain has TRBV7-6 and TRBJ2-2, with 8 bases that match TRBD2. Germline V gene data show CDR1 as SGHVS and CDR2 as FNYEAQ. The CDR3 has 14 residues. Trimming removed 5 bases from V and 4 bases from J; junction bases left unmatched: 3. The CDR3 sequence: CASSPGRVTGELFF. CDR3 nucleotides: TGTGCCAGCAGCCCCGGGAGGGTCACCGGGGAGCTGTTTTTT.

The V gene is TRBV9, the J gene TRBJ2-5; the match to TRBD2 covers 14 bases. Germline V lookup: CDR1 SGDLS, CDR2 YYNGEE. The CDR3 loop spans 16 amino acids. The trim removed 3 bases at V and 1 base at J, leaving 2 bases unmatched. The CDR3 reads CASSEGLAGAQETQYF. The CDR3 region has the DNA TGTGCCAGCAGCGAGGGACTAGCGGGAGCCCAAGAGACCCAGTACTTC.

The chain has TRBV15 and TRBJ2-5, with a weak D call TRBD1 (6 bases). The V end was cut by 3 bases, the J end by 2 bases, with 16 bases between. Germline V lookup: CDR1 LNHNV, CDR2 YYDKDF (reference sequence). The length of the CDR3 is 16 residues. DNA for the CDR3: TGTGCCACCAGCAGCCCCCGAGGCCAGGGGCAAGAGACCCAGTACTTC. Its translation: CATSSPRGQGQETQYF.

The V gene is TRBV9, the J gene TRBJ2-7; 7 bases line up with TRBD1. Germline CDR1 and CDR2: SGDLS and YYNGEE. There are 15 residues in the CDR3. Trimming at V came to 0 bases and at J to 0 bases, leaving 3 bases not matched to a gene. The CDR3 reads CASSVGQGYSYEQYF. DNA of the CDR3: TGTGCCAGCAGCGTAGGACAGGGATACTCCTACGAGCAGTACTTC.

Here the CDR3 reads CASTRWAGGLSDYGYTF. For the CDR3, the DNA is TGTGCCAGCACGCGTTGGGCAGGGGGCCTTTCTGACTATGGCTACACCTTC. V and J are TRBV16 and TRBJ1-2; TRBD1 agrees at 8 bases. This CDR3 spans 17 amino acids. Trimming took 7 bases from V and 3 from J; bases not matched to a gene: 16. Germline V gives CDR1 KGHSY, CDR2 FQNENV.